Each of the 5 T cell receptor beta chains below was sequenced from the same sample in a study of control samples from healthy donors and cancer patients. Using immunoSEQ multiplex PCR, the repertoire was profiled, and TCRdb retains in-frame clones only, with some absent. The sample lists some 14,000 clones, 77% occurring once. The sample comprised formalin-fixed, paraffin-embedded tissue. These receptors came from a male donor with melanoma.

The CDR3 DNA sequence: TGTGCCAGCAGCTTCGGGGCGAACACCGGGGAGCTGTTTTTT. Its protein product is CASSFGANTGELFF. The chain uses TRBV7-9 and TRBJ2-2, with D perhaps TRBD2 (5 bases). Germline lookup yields CDR1 SEHNR and CDR2 FQNEAQ (reference sequence). The CDR3 has 14 residues. The V end was cut by 3 bases, the J end by 0 bases, with 5 bases between.

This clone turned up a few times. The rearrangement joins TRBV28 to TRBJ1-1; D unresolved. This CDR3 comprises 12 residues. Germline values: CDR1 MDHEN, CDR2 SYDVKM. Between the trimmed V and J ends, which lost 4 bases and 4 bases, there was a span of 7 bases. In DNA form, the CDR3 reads TGTGCCAGCAGTTATATAGGCACTGAAGCTTTCTTT. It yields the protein CASSYIGTEAFF.

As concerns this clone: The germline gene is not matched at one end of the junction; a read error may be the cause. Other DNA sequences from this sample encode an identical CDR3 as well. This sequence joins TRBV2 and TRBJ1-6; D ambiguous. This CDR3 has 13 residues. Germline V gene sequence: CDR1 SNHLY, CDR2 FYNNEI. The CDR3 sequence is CASSVGLGSPLHF. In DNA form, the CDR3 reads TGTGCCAGCAGTGTAGGGCTAGGGTCACCTCTCCACTTT. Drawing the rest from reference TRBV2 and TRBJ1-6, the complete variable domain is EPEVTQTPSHQVTQMGQEVILRCVPISNHLYFYWYRQILGQKVEFLVSFYNNEISEKSEIFDDQFSVERPDGSNFTLKIRSTKLEDSAMYFCASSVGLGSPLHFGNGTRLTVT.

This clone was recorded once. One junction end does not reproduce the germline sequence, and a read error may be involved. CDR3 protein: CANSLQETQYF. Written as DNA, the CDR3 is TGTGCCAACTCACTCCAAGAGACCCAGTACTTC. The chain carries TRBV18 and TRBJ2-5; D is uncertain. This CDR3 is 11 amino acids long. Germline CDR1 and CDR2: KGHSH and LQKENI.

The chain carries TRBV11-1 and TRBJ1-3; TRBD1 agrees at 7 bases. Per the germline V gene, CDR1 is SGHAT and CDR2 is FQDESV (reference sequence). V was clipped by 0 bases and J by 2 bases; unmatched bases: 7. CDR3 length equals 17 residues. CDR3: CASSLAGTALAGNTIYF. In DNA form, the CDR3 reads TGTGCCAGCAGCTTAGCCGGGACAGCGCTCGCTGGAAACACCATATATTTT.